This TCR beta chain emerged from a study of T cells after yellow fever vaccination. This CDR3 region has 17 residues. Germline V CDR1 and CDR2: LGHDT, YNNKEL (reference sequence). J gave up 4 bases and V 4 bases, and 8 bases lay outside the gene matches. Whole-study results and caveats: Post-booster samples contained most primary-vaccination clones (approximately 95% CD4, about 87% CD8). Researchers noted that a small share of clonotypes showed up in both CD4 and CD8 compartments. A secondary response was less intense yet reached its peak sooner, at day 5 versus 15.

Many counts were recorded for this clonotype. Its antigen is unidentified. UMIs and a universal primer site were added when TCR cDNA was made by 5'RACE template switching. TCRdb redid the calling of the 5' RACE reads with MiXCR, one entry per CDR3 protein. The sample yields a few hundred thousand distinct CDR3 sequences, less than 7.5% seen once. The V call is TRBV3-1, the J call TRBJ2-7; 15 bases match TRBD2. The specimen was CD4+ T cells sorted from PBMCs, collected on the day of the yellow fever booster vaccination. The receptor's source is a young man who received the YFV17D yellow fever vaccine. CDR3 in DNA: TGTGCCAGCAGCCGTTTCGTGGGACTAGCGGGAGGTTACGAGCAGTACTTC. Translation: CASSRFVGLAGGYEQYF.